This T cell receptor (beta chain) appears in the sequencing data of a study of blood T cells in healthy people across ages. CDR1 and CDR2 from the germline V gene are LGHNA and YNFKEQ. The CDR3 covers 15 residues. Deletions cut 0 bases from V and 3 bases from J, with 9 bases between. Concerning this clonotype: Its antigen is as yet unknown.

Findings and caveats of the study: Donor CMV status was unknown, possibly confounding expanded clonotype changes. With age, beta diversity per million T cells declined roughly linearly, significantly by 40.

Sample-barcoded 5' priming and a J-beta primer mix drove a second PCR of roughly 7 to 11 cycles. Via MiXCR, TCRdb re-called the 5' RACE reads, giving one row per CDR3 protein. The sample includes about 1.5 million distinct CDR3 sequences, roughly 43% of them seen just once. What was sequenced was blood. The chain is built from TRBV4-2 and TRBJ2-1; the D gene is possibly TRBD1 (6 bases). This TCR was sampled from a young woman in good health. CDR3 sequence reads: CASSQDRQVYNEQFF. As DNA, the CDR3 is TGTGCCAGCAGCCAAGACCGACAGGTCTACAATGAGCAGTTCTTC.